These 13 T cell receptor beta chains were all obtained from the same sample, sequenced in a study of T-cell reconstitution after alpha-beta-depleted transplantation in children. TCRbeta library construction was performed incorporating unique molecular identifiers. TCRdb recomputed calls from the PCR reads with MiXCR, one row per CDR3 protein. Among 70,000 to 95,000 distinct CDR3 sequences, around 16% were seen once, and the ten largest hold about 20%. Here the sequenced sample was PBMCs, mostly from graft donor cells, taken 180 days after TCRalphabeta/CD19-depleted stem cell transplant. The receptors come from a male patient under 10 years old who had a stem cell transplant for acute lymphoblastic leukemia, so the T cells may come from the graft donor.

This clonotype was recorded many times. The chain has TRBV7-2 and TRBJ2-3; TRBD2 matches at 12 bases. The length of the CDR3 is 16 residues. V dropped 1 base and J dropped 6; count of bases not matched to a gene: 5. Germline V lookup: CDR1 SGHTA, CDR2 FQGNSA. CDR3 region: CASSLGLAGEGDTQYF. The CDR3, as DNA: TGTGCCAGCAGCTTAGGACTAGCGGGGGAGGGGGATACGCAGTATTTT.

The chain is built from TRBV7-2 and TRBJ1-2; D is ambiguous. This CDR3 spans 17 amino acids. Trimming shortened V by 3 bases and J by 3 bases, and 20 bases separated the two germline ends. Germline CDR1 and CDR2: SGHTA and FQGNSA. CDR3 protein: CASSLFFLQKPYYGYTF. As DNA, the CDR3 is TGTGCCAGCAGCTTGTTTTTTTTACAGAAACCTTACTATGGCTACACCTTC.

The chain links TRBV7-8 to TRBJ2-2, with TRBD2 as a possible D gene (5 bases). V lost 5 bases, J lost 6 bases, and 13 bases lay in between. Germline values: CDR1 SGHVS, CDR2 FQNEAQ. This CDR3 spans 14 amino acids. The CDR3 is CASSTMPGAGELFF. The CDR3 nucleotides read TGTGCCAGCAGCACCATGCCCGGGGCCGGGGAGCTGTTTTTT.

This clonotype was counted between two and nine times. V usage is TRBV12-3 or TRBV12-4 and J usage is TRBJ1-1; the D gene is possibly TRBD1 (5 bases). Trimming stripped 4 bases from V and 7 bases from J, with 16 bases between. The CDR3 has 14 amino acids. CDR3 nucleotides: TGTGCCAGCAGTTGGAGTTGGGGAAGGGGTGAAGCTTTCTTT. Residues: CASSWSWGRGEAFF.

The count of this clonotype is one. The CDR3 DNA is TGCAGTGCTAGAGCCGGGGATGGCACCGGGGAGCTGTTTTTT. Residues: CSARAGDGTGELFF. The chain couples TRBV20-1 to TRBJ2-2; TRBD2 might be the D (5 bases). Per the germline V gene, CDR1 is DFQATT and CDR2 is SNEGSKA (reference sequence). V was shortened by 1 base and J by 4 bases, with 10 bases between the two germline ends. The CDR3 length is 14 residues.

The rearrangement links TRBV3-1 to TRBJ1-2; D is ambiguous. Trimming stripped 4 bases from V and 7 bases from J, with 16 bases between. The CDR3 covers 14 residues. Germline CDR1 is LGHDT and CDR2 is YNNKEL (reference sequence). The CDR3 loop is CASSPTGGMGGYTF. The CDR3 bases are TGTGCCAGCAGCCCTACTGGAGGGATGGGTGGCTACACCTTC.

This clonotype has just a few counts. The V call is TRBV10-3, the J call TRBJ2-1; no clear D gene. Germline CDR1 ENHRY, CDR2 SYGVKD. The V and J ends lost 0 bases and 9 bases respectively, with 3 bases between them. CDR3 length: 11 residues. In DNA, the CDR3 is TGTGCCATCAGTGAGTCTGGTGAGCAGTTCTTC. This codes for CAISESGEQFF.

This clonotype appeared a few times. The chain couples TRBV12-5 to TRBJ2-7, with D tentatively TRBD1 or TRBD2 (5 bases each). The CDR3 has 14 amino acids. Germline values: CDR1 LGHNT, CDR2 FRNRAP. Trimming cost V 4 bases and J 4 bases, with 14 bases left between them. The CDR3 loop is CASGSRDGSYEQYF. The CDR3 DNA is TGTGCTAGTGGTTCACGGGACGGATCATACGAGCAGTACTTC. Looking up the rest from reference TRBV12-5 and TRBJ2-7 gives the full variable domain: DARVTQTPRHKVTEMGQEVTMRCQPILGHNTVFWYRQTMMQGLELLAYFRNRAPLDDSGMPKDRFSAEMPDATLATLKIQPSEPRDSAVYFCASGSRDGSYEQYFGPGTRLTVT.

The V call is TRBV12-3 or TRBV12-4, the J call TRBJ2-5, with 9 bases aligning to TRBD2. V lost 7 bases and J lost 2; bases outside the gene matches: 20. This CDR3 spans 19 amino acids. The CDR3, as DNA: TGTGCCAGCACTTCCTCCCTCAGACTAGCGGCACCTACTCAAGAGACCCAGTACTTC. It translates to CASTSSLRLAAPTQETQYF.

The genes are TRBV29-1 and TRBJ1-2; D ambiguous. The CDR3 has 15 amino acids. The V gene lost 3 bases and the J gene lost 1 base, with 15 bases spanning the gap. Germline assignment: CDR1 SQVTM and CDR2 ANQGSEA. The DNA of the CDR3 is TGCAGCGTTGATGGCAGGATCGAGGGTAACTATGGCTACACCTTC. This sequence encodes CSVDGRIEGNYGYTF.

The genes are TRBV20-1 and TRBJ1-2; 8 nucleotides align to TRBD1. The CDR3 length is 13 residues. V gave up 6 bases and J gave up 6 bases; unmatched junction bases: 9. The germline V gene has CDR1 DFQATT and CDR2 SNEGSKA (reference sequence). CDR3 region: CSAADRVGNGYTF. As DNA, the CDR3 is TGCAGTGCGGCGGACAGGGTCGGGAATGGCTACACCTTC.

The chain joins TRBV6-2 or TRBV6-3 to TRBJ1-1, with no clear D. The ends were cut back, 7 bases at V and 8 bases at J, with 14 bases in the middle. The CDR3 totals 12 residues. Germline lookup yields CDR1 MNHEY and CDR2 SVGEGT. DNA for the CDR3: TGTGCCAGCACCAAGACACGGACGGAAGCTTTCTTT. It translates to CASTKTRTEAFF.

The chain couples TRBV5-1 to TRBJ1-6; D call uncertain. The CDR3 spans 15 residues. V gave up 0 bases and J gave up 8 bases, with 12 bases separating them. Germline-derived CDR1 and CDR2 are SGHRS and YFSETQ. CDR3: CASSLEAGSYSPLHF. In nucleotides, the CDR3 is TGCGCCAGCAGCTTGGAGGCGGGGTCCTATTCACCCCTCCACTTT.